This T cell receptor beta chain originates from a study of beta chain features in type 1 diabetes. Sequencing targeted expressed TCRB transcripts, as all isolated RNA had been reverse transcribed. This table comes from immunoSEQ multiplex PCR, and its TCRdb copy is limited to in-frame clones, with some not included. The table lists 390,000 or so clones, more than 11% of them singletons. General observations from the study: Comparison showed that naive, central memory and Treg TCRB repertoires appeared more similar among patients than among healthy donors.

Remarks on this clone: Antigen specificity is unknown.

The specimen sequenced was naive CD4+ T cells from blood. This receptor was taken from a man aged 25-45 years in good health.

The CDR3 bases are TGTGCCAGTAGTCCCCACAGAAGCAACTATGGCTACACCTTC. Amino acids: CASSPHRSNYGYTF. V is TRBV19 and J is TRBJ1-2; the D is unclear. Germline lookup yields CDR1 LNHDA and CDR2 SQIVND (reference sequence). The CDR3 contains 14 residues. Between the trimmed V and J ends, which lost 5 bases and 2 bases, there was a span of 12 bases.